A selection of T cell receptor beta chains follows, all from one sample in a study of blood T cells in healthy people across ages. TCRdb re-derived calls from the 5' RACE reads in MiXCR, one entry per CDR3 protein. The profile shows about 730,000 distinct CDR3 sequences, 40% to 45% of them singletons. Sequences were obtained from blood. These receptors all stem from a woman aged 55-75 years in good health. Both conserved end residues are part of each CDR3. The order of the fields is clone size, J gene, V gene, D gene, CDR3 protein, CDR3 DNA. A D gene is named only where the DNA matches it firmly. Clone sizes are given selectively: once, few, many, or a class where the clone is expanded.

. | TRBJ2-1 | TRBV5-1 | . | CASSLEAHNEQFF | TGCGCCAGCAGCTTGGAGGCCCACAATGAGCAGTTCTTC
few | TRBJ1-5 | TRBV6-6 | . | CASSGKRYQPQHF | TGTGCCAGCTCCGGGAAACGGTATCAGCCCCAGCATTTT
many | TRBJ1-6 | TRBV7-2 | TRBD1 | CASSDRERNSPLHF | TGTGCCAGCAGCGACAGGGAGAGGAATTCACCCCTCCACTTT
. | TRBJ2-3 | TRBV7-2 | TRBD2 | CASSPPGLASTDTQYF | TGTGCCAGCAGCCCACCGGGACTAGCCAGCACAGATACGCAGTATTTT
. | TRBJ1-1 | TRBV7-2 | . | CASSTDGSNTEAFF | TGTGCCAGCAGTACCGACGGGTCGAACACTGAAGCTTTCTTT
. | TRBJ1-1 | TRBV3-1 | . | CASSQGLAEAFF | TGTGCCAGCAGCCAGGGTTTGGCTGAAGCTTTCTTT
. | TRBJ2-4 | TRBV15 | TRBD2 | CATSSSYGLAGARGAKNIQYF | TGTGCCACCAGCAGCTCGTACGGACTAGCGGGAGCGAGGGGGGCCAAAAACATTCAGTACTTC
. | TRBJ2-3 | TRBV18 | . | CASSLRDGPTTDTQYF | TGTGCCAGCTCACTACGGGACGGACCTACCACAGATACGCAGTATTTT
. | TRBJ2-5 | TRBV9 | TRBD2 | CASSPSGGAVETQYF | TGTGCCAGCAGCCCAAGCGGGGGGGCCGTAGAGACCCAGTACTTC
few | TRBJ2-6 | TRBV10-3 | . | CAISETGRVSGANVLTF | TGTGCCATCAGTGAGACGGGGCGCGTATCTGGGGCCAACGTCCTGACTTTC
. | TRBJ2-1 | TRBV27 | TRBD2 | CASTTGGGSYNEQFF | TGTGCCAGCACCACCGGGGGGGGCTCCTACAATGAGCAGTTCTTC